This T cell receptor (beta chain) is from a study of T cell responses to AZD1222 COVID-19 vaccine. The germline gives CDR1 MRHNA, CDR2 SNTAGT. This CDR3 is built from 15 residues. The V and J ends lost 5 bases and 7 bases, in that order; junction bases with no gene match: 9. General study findings and limits: Samples come after the peak T cell response, not at day 14. Among AZD1222 vaccinees, only 5 or 6 were seropositive at baseline. The reported proportion of spike-specific TCRs targeting unmutated variant regions was nearly half.

Comment on this clone: No antigen is known for it.

Some clones are missing from TCRdb's copy, which holds only in-frame ones; the method was immunoSEQ multiplex PCR. This sample has 95,000 to 110,000 clones; around nine tenths occur once, and the top ten carry approximately 3%. The rearrangement uses TRBV6-4 and TRBJ2-1, with 9 bases lining up with TRBD2. The sequenced sample was peripheral blood, obtained 28 days after the second dose of the MenACWY control vaccine. This TCR was recovered from an adult who received the MenACWY meningococcal vaccine as a control. DNA for the CDR3: TGTGCCAGCAGTCCCGGCGGGGGGGCGGGAAATGAGCAGTTCTTC. It encodes CASSPGGGAGNEQFF.